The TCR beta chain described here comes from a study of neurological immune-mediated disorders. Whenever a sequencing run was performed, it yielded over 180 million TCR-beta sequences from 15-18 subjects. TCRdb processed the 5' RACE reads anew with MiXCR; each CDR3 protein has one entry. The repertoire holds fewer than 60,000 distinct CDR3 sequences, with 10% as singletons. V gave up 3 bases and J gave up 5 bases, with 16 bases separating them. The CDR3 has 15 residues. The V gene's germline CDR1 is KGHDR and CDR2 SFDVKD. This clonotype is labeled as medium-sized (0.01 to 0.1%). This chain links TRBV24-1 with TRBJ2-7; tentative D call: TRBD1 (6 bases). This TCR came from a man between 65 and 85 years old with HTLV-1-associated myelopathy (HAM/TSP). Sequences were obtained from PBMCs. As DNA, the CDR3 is TGTGCCACCAGTGATCAGACCGGGACAATAGACGAGCAGTACTTC. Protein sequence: CATSDQTGTIDEQYF.